This T cell receptor beta chain was profiled in a study of blood T cell repertoires in COVID-19. Background on the study: Collection of acute and convalescent COVID-19 samples took place in the United States, Italy and Spain. PBMCs, B-cell-depleted T cells, or T cells provided the cDNA or gDNA that made up the material.

Seattle's enrolled individuals joined amid active infection and were then monitored longitudinally. Per the authors' pipeline: Using reference gene primer amplification, nucleated cell counts were estimated. The table came from immunoSEQ multiplex PCR; TCRdb's copy has only in-frame clones and leaves some out. V and J calls and clone size are given by that table; D and trimming were obtained from the DNA. The sample holds more than 300,000 clones; about 90% are singletons and the top ten take roughly 1.9%. This CDR3 comprises 16 residues. CDR1 is PRHDT and CDR2 is FYEKMQ in the germline V gene (reference sequence). V was shortened by 0 bases and J by 0 bases, with 12 bases between the two germline ends.

The specimen was peripheral blood. The V gene is TRBV13, the J gene TRBJ2-7; unclear D gene. This TCR was sampled from a woman in her 30s with COVID-19, enrolled during active disease. As DNA, the CDR3 is TGTGCCAGCAGCTTAGGGTTTGTTAATAACTCCTACGAGCAGTACTTC. Protein sequence: CASSLGFVNNSYEQYF.